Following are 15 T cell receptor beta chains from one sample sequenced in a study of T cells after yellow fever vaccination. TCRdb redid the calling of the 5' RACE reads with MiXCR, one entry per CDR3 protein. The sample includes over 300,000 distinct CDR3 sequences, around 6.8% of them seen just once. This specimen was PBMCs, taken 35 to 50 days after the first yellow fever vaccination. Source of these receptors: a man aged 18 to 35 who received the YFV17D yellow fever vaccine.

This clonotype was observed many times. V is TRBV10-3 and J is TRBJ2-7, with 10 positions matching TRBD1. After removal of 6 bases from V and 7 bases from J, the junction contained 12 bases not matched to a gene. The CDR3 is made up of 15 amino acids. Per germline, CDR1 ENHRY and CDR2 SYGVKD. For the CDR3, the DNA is TGTGCCATCAGCGAGGGCCGGGACAGGGGACGTGAGCAGTACTTC. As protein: CAISEGRDRGREQYF.

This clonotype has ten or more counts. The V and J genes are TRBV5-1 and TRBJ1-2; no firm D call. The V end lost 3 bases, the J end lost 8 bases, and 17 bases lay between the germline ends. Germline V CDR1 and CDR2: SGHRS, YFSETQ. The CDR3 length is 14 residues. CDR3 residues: CASSSGSGSGGYTF. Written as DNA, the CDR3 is TGCGCCAGCAGCTCCGGCTCCGGATCGGGCGGCTACACCTTC.

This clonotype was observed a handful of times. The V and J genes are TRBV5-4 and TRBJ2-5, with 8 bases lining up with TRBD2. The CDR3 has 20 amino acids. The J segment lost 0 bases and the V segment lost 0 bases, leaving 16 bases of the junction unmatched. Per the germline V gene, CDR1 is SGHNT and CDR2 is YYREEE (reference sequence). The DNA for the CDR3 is TGTGCCAGCAGCTTGGGTCTCGGCGGGGGGTCGCCTTGGTACCAAGAGACCCAGTACTTC. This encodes CASSLGLGGGSPWYQETQYF.

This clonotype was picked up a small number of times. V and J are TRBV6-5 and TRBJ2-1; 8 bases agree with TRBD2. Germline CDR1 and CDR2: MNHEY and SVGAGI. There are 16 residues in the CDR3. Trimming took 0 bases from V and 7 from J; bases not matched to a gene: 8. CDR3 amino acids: CASSYSLPGGGNEQFF. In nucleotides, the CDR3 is TGTGCCAGCAGTTACTCCTTGCCCGGGGGGGGTAATGAGCAGTTCTTC.

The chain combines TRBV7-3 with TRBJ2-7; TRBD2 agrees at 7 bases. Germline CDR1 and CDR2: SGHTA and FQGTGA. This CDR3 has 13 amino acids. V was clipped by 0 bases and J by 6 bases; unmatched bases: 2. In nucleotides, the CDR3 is TGTGCCAGCAGCTTAACGCGGGAGAGCGAGCAGTACGTC. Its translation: CASSLTRESEQYV.

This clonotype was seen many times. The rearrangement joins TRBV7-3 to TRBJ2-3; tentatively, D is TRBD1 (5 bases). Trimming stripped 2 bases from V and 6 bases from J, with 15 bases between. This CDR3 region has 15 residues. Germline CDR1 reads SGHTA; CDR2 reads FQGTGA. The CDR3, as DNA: TGTGCCAGCAGCTTATTTACAGGTGGGATGGATACGCAGTATTTT. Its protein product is CASSLFTGGMDTQYF. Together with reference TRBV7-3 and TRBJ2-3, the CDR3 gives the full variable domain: GAGVSQTPSNKVTEKGKYVELRCDPISGHTALYWYRQSLGQGPEFLIYFQGTGAADDSGLPNDRFFAVRPEGSVSTLKIQRTERGDSAVYLCASSLFTGGMDTQYFGPGTRLTVL.

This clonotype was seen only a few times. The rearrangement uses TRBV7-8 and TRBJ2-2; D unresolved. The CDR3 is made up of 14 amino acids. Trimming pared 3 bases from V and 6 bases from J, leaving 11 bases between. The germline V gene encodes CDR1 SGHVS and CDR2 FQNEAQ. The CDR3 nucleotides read TGTGCCAGCAGCTTCTTTTCAGTTGCCGGGGAGCTGTTTTTT. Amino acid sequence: CASSFFSVAGELFF.

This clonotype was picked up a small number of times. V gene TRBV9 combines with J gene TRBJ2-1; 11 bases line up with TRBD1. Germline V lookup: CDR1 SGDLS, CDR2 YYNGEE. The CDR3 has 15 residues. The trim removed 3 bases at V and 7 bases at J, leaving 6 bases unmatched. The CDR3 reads CASSEWTGGVNEQFF. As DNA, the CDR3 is TGTGCCAGCAGCGAATGGACAGGGGGCGTGAATGAGCAGTTCTTC.

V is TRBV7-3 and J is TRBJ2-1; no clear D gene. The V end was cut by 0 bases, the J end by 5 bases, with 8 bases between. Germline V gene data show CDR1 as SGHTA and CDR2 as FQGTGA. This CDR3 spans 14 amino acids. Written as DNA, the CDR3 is TGTGCCAGCAGCTTAACGTTTCCGGACAATGAGCAGTTCTTC. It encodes CASSLTFPDNEQFF.

The CDR3, as DNA: TGCGCCAGCAGCCGCCTTGACAGGGGGGACTATGGCTACACCTTC. Translation gives CASSRLDRGDYGYTF. V gene TRBV4-1 combines with J gene TRBJ1-2; 9 nucleotides align to TRBD1. Germline CDR1 is MGHRA and CDR2 is YSYEKL. Unmatched junction bases numbered 6, after V lost 4 bases and J lost 3 bases. The length of the CDR3 is 15 residues.

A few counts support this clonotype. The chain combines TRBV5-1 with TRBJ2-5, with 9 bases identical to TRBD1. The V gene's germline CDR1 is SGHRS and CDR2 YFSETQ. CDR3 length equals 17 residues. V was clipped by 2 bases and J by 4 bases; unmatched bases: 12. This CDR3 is CASSFSGTGRNRETQYF. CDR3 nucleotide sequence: TGCGCCAGCAGCTTTTCCGGGACAGGGCGAAACCGAGAGACCCAGTACTTC.

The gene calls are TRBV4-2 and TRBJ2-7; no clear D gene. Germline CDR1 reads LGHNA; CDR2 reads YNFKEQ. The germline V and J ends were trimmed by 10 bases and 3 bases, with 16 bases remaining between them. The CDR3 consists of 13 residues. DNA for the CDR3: TGTGCCATCGGCCCCGGGCAGCTCTACGAGCAGTACTTC. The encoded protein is CAIGPGQLYEQYF.

CDR3 sequence (DNA): TGTGCCAGCAGTCCGGGGCACAATCAGCCCCAGCATTTT. Amino acids: CASSPGHNQPQHF. The chain employs TRBV3-1 and TRBJ1-5; TRBD1 is a possible D gene (5 bases). The CDR3 runs to 13 residues. Germline V CDR1 and CDR2: LGHDT, YNNKEL (reference sequence). Trimming took off 6 bases at V and 3 bases at J, with 9 bases between the two ends.

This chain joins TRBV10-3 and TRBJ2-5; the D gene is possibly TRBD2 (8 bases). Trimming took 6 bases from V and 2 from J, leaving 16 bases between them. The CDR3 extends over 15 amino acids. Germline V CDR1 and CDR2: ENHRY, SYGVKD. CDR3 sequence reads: CAISRGGQPQETQYF. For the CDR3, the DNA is TGTGCCATCAGCCGGGGGGGACAGCCACAAGAGACCCAGTACTTC.

This CDR3 is CATSLDREGNTIYF. DNA for the CDR3: TGTGCCACCAGCCTTGACAGGGAGGGAAACACCATATATTTT. This sequence joins TRBV15 and TRBJ1-3; 7 nucleotides line up with TRBD1. There are 14 residues in the CDR3. Losses at the gene ends were 5 bases for V and 4 bases for J; bases not matched to a gene: 5. Germline CDR1 is LNHNV and CDR2 is YYDKDF (reference sequence).